This passage covers 22 T cell receptor beta chains from one sample sequenced in a study of technical replicates of blood from a handful of donors. Sequenced by immunoSEQ multiplex PCR; TCRdb stores in-frame clones only, minus some. The top ten clones hold approximately 0.25% of a sample with about 88,000 clones, around 94% of them seen once. The sample was T cells isolated from PBMCs. The receptors stem from a human donor in good health.

This chain connects TRBV11-2 to TRBJ2-7; 10 nucleotides align to TRBD1. The CDR3 is 15 residues long. With V trimmed by 6 bases and J by 3 bases, 8 bases remained unmatched. CDR1 SGHAT and CDR2 FQNNGV come from the germline V gene. CDR3 amino acids: CASRLPGTGDYEQYF. The CDR3 DNA sequence: TGTGCCAGCAGGTTACCCGGGACAGGGGACTACGAGCAGTACTTC.

The V and J genes are TRBV7-9 and TRBJ2-5; D unclear. Germline V gives CDR1 SEHNR, CDR2 FQNEAQ (reference sequence). V dropped 1 base and J dropped 10 bases, with 16 bases sitting between them. The CDR3 extends over 14 amino acids. Written as DNA, the CDR3 is TGTGCCAGCAGCTTAGGGCCCCCCCGGGTAGGCCAGTACTTC. This encodes CASSLGPPRVGQYF.

The V and J genes are TRBV10-3 and TRBJ2-5; D might be TRBD2 (6 bases). Germline assignment: CDR1 ENHRY and CDR2 SYGVKD. This CDR3 is built from 20 residues. V shed 4 bases and J shed 4 bases, with 31 bases lying between them. The CDR3 is CAISAQEGLAAKPLGETQYF. CDR3 in DNA: TGTGCCATCAGTGCACAAGAGGGATTAGCGGCCAAACCTTTGGGAGAGACCCAGTACTTC.

This chain links TRBV9 with TRBJ1-1; D not certain. Deletions cut 3 bases from V and 5 bases from J, with 5 bases between. In germline, CDR1 is SGDLS, CDR2 YYNGEE. The CDR3 spans 11 residues. The CDR3 loop is CASSGDTEAFF. CDR3 in DNA: TGTGCCAGCAGCGGAGATACTGAAGCTTTCTTT.

This chain uses TRBV11-2 with TRBJ2-5; 7 positions agree with TRBD1. This CDR3 region has 14 residues. Per germline, CDR1 SGHAT and CDR2 FQNNGV. The V segment lost 4 bases and the J segment 1 base; nucleotides outside the gene matches: 3. The CDR3 sequence is CASSWSGGQETQYF. For the CDR3, the DNA is TGTGCCAGCAGCTGGTCAGGGGGCCAAGAGACCCAGTACTTC.

The rearrangement uses TRBV5-1 and TRBJ2-5, with D perhaps TRBD1 (7 bases). This CDR3 is 15 amino acids long. Trimming removed 0 bases from V and 5 bases from J, with 14 bases in between. Germline lookup yields CDR1 SGHRS and CDR2 YFSETQ. CDR3 region: CASSLEGARGETQYF. CDR3 bases: TGCGCCAGCAGCTTGGAGGGGGCGCGGGGTGAGACCCAGTACTTC.

The chain has TRBV18 and TRBJ2-1, with D unresolved. The V gene's germline CDR1 is KGHSH and CDR2 LQKENI. The CDR3 is 13 amino acids. The V end lost 3 bases, the J end lost 7 bases, and 10 bases lay between the germline ends. The CDR3 nucleotides read TGTGCCAGCTCACCGCGGAATCGGAATGAGCAGTTCTTC. This gives the protein CASSPRNRNEQFF. Filled out from reference TRBV18 and TRBJ2-1, the complete variable domain reads NAGVMQNPRHLVRRRGQEARLRCSPMKGHSHVYWYRQLPEEGLKFMVYLQKENIIDESGMPKERFSAEFPKEGPSILRIQQVVRGDSAAYFCASSPRNRNEQFFGPGTRLTVL.

V is TRBV27 and J is TRBJ2-5; the match to TRBD2 covers 7 bases. Germline V gene data show CDR1 as MNHEY and CDR2 as SMNVEV (reference sequence). This CDR3 spans 18 amino acids. Trimming at V came to 1 base and at J to 2 bases, leaving 13 bases not matched to a gene. The CDR3 sequence is CASSLWGGSTTGQETQYF. CDR3 sequence (DNA): TGTGCCAGCAGTTTATGGGGGGGTTCAACTACCGGTCAAGAGACCCAGTACTTC.

J is TRBJ2-1 and V is TRBV27, with 8 bases fitting TRBD1. The CDR3 spans 16 residues. Germline V gene sequence: CDR1 MNHEY, CDR2 SMNVEV (reference sequence). V lost 6 bases, J lost 5 bases, and 12 bases stayed unmatched. CDR3 coding DNA: TGTGCCAGCAGGCCCCCGAGACAGGGGTTCGACAATGAGCAGTTCTTC. Translating gives CASRPPRQGFDNEQFF.

V is TRBV9 and J is TRBJ1-3; no firm D call. Germline-derived CDR1 and CDR2 are SGDLS and YYNGEE. Between the trimmed V and J ends, which lost 0 bases and 4 bases, there was a span of 11 bases. The CDR3 contains 15 residues. The CDR3 DNA follows: TGTGCCAGCAGCGTAGACAGCCTGGGCGGAAACACCATATATTTT. Translation gives CASSVDSLGGNTIYF.

The chain has TRBV23-1 and TRBJ1-5; the D gene is possibly TRBD1 (5 bases). TRBV23-1 qualifies as an ORF whose function is uncertain. Trimming shortened V by 2 bases and J by 3 bases, and 14 bases separated the two germline ends. This CDR3 region has 16 residues. In DNA form, the CDR3 reads TGCGCCAGCAGTCAAAATCAGGGCAGGCCCAATCAGCCCCAGCATTTT. Translating gives CASSQNQGRPNQPQHF.

The rearrangement links TRBV11-3 to TRBJ2-7; 9 nucleotides match TRBD1. The CDR3 spans 14 residues. The junction had 4 bases not matched to a gene; V was cut back by 2 bases and J by 5 bases. Germline V CDR1 and CDR2: SGHNT, YENEEA. This CDR3 reads CASSLRTGADEQYF. The DNA for the CDR3 is TGTGCCAGCAGCTTAAGGACAGGGGCGGACGAGCAGTACTTC.

This rearrangement joins TRBV5-1 to TRBJ1-2, with 8 bases aligning to TRBD1. CDR1 and CDR2 from the germline V gene are SGHRS and YFSETQ. The J segment lost 5 bases and the V segment lost 4 bases, leaving 7 bases of the junction unmatched. The CDR3 contains 14 residues. The DNA for the CDR3 is TGCGCCAGCAGCGCAGGGGACAGGCAATATGGCTACACCTTC. This encodes CASSAGDRQYGYTF.

With regard to this clone: Sequence at one end of the junction differs from germline and may be a read error. J is TRBJ2-1 and V is TRBV7-7; 8 nucleotides align to TRBD1. Germline CDR1 reads SSHAT; CDR2 reads FNYEAQ (reference sequence). The CDR3 length is 16 residues. The CDR3 DNA is TGTGCTAGCAGCCAACGGGCAACAGGGGGACGCAATGAGCAGTTCTTC. Amino acid sequence: CASSQRATGGRNEQFF.

The CDR3 is CASRVVAGGNEQFF. The CDR3 DNA is TGTGCCAGTAGGGTGGTAGCGGGAGGGAATGAGCAGTTCTTC. V is TRBV19 and J is TRBJ2-1; TRBD2 matches 11 bases. The CDR3 is 14 residues long. J was trimmed by 7 bases and V by 6 bases; bases with no gene match: 5. Germline lookup yields CDR1 LNHDA and CDR2 SQIVND (reference sequence).

The chain couples TRBV7-8 to TRBJ1-3; 9 nucleotides agree with TRBD1. The CDR3 loop spans 15 amino acids. The ends lost 1 base at V and 3 bases at J; junction bases unmatched: 1. Germline loops: CDR1 SGHVS, CDR2 FQNEAQ. The CDR3, as DNA: TGTGCCAGCAGCTTAGTGGACAGGGGTGGAAACACCATATATTTT. Amino acid sequence: CASSLVDRGGNTIYF.

This clone was seen a single time. The chain carries TRBV28 and TRBJ2-5; TRBD2 matches 10 bases. Trimming took 2 bases from V and 4 from J; bases not matched to a gene: 7. From germline, CDR1 is MDHEN and CDR2 SYDVKM. The CDR3 length is 16 residues. CDR3 in DNA: TGTGCCAGCAGTTTAATGCTAGCGGGAGACGGAGAGACCCAGTACTTC. This translates into CASSLMLAGDGETQYF.

The gene calls are TRBV5-1 and TRBJ2-4; 7 nucleotides line up with TRBD1. Germline V gene lookup returns CDR1 SGHRS and CDR2 YFSETQ. There are 16 residues in the CDR3. V dropped 2 bases and J dropped 4; count of bases not matched to a gene: 9. CDR3: CASSLVGGEPKNIQYF. CDR3 sequence (DNA): TGCGCCAGCAGCTTAGTAGGGGGCGAGCCGAAAAACATTCAGTACTTC.

V gene TRBV2 combines with J gene TRBJ1-5, with TRBD1 matching 9 bases. This CDR3 has 17 amino acids. Germline values: CDR1 SNHLY, CDR2 FYNNEI. After removal of 5 bases from V and 1 base from J, the junction contained 9 bases not matched to a gene. The CDR3 protein is CASSLMDRGMSNQPQHF. As DNA, the CDR3 is TGTGCCAGCAGTCTCATGGACAGGGGAATGAGCAATCAGCCCCAGCATTTT.

The genes are TRBV11-2 and TRBJ2-3; 13 nucleotides line up with TRBD2. The junction had 3 bases not matched to a gene; V was cut back by 5 bases and J by 4 bases. Germline V gives CDR1 SGHAT, CDR2 FQNNGV. The CDR3 consists of 15 residues. The CDR3 spells CASSRLAGGPDTQYF. CDR3 in DNA: TGTGCCAGCAGCAGACTAGCGGGAGGCCCAGATACGCAGTATTTT.

Remarks on this clone: One junction end does not reproduce the germline sequence, and a read error may be involved. The genes are TRBV9 and TRBJ1-2, with a weak D call TRBD1 (6 bases). The CDR3 sequence is 14 residues long. Germline V gene sequence: CDR1 SGDLS, CDR2 YYNGEE. The CDR3 DNA sequence: TGTGCCAGCAGCCCTGAGGTCGACAGGCCGGCGATCCTCTTC. Protein product: CASSPEVDRPAILF.

The chain couples TRBV6-1 to TRBJ1-2, with 8 bases matching TRBD1. This CDR3 region has 14 residues. The junction had 5 bases not matched to a gene; V was cut back by 3 bases and J by 5 bases. Germline loops: CDR1 MNHNS, CDR2 SASEGT. As DNA, the CDR3 is TGTGCCAGCAGTGAGGACAGGGACACTTATGGCTACACCTTC. Translation: CASSEDRDTYGYTF.